This TCR beta chain was recorded in a study of blood T cell repertoires in COVID-19. Study context: COVID-19 samples from acute and convalescent phases originated in the United States, Italy and Spain.

Repertoires were generated with immunoSEQ multiplex PCR, while TCRdb's copy carries only in-frame clones and drops some. The data contain fewer than 150,000 clones, just under 85% of them singletons. The J segment lost 5 bases and the V segment lost 5 bases, leaving 4 bases of the junction unmatched. CDR1 is SGHVS, CDR2 FQNEAQ, per germline. The CDR3 spans 13 residues. The sequence was collected from a human donor in a cohort sampled during active COVID-19. The sample comprised peripheral blood. The chain combines TRBV7-8 with TRBJ1-1; TRBD1 agrees at 8 bases. The CDR3: CASSIRGRTEAFF. The CDR3 nucleotides are TGTGCCAGCAGCATCAGGGGGCGGACTGAAGCTTTCTTT.